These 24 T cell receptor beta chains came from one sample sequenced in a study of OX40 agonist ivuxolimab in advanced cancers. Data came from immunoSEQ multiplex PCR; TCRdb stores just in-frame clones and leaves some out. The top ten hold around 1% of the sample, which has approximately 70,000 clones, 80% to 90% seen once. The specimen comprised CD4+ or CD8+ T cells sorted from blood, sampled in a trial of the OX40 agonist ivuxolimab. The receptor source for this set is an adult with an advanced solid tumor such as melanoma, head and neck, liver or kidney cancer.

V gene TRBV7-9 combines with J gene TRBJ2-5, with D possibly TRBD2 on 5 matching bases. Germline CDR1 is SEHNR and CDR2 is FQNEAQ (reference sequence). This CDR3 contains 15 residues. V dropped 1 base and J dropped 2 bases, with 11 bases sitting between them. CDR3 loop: CASSLGQTGQETQYF. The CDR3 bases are TGTGCCAGCAGCTTAGGCCAAACGGGGCAAGAGACCCAGTACTTC.

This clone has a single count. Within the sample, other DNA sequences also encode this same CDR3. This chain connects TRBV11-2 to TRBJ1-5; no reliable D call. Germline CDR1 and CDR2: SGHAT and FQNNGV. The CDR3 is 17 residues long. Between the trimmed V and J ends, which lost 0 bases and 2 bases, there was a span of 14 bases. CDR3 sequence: CASSLESSKWGNQPQHF. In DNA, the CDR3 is TGTGCCAGCAGCTTAGAATCGTCTAAGTGGGGCAATCAGCCCCAGCATTTT.

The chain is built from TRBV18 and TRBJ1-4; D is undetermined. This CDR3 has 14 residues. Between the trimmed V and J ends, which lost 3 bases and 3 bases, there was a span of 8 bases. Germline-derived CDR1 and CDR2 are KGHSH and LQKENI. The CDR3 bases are TGTGCCAGCTCACCTACCGGGTCTAATGAAAAACTGTTTTTT. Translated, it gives CASSPTGSNEKLFF.

This chain's CDR3 is CASNRDSGGAKFF. The CDR3 bases are TGTGCCAGTAATCGGGATAGCGGGGGGGCCAAGTTCTTC. This chain connects TRBV19 to TRBJ2-1; 11 bases are shared with TRBD2. In germline, CDR1 is LNHDA, CDR2 SQIVND (reference sequence). The ends lost 7 bases at V and 14 bases at J; junction bases unmatched: 10. The CDR3 contains 13 residues.

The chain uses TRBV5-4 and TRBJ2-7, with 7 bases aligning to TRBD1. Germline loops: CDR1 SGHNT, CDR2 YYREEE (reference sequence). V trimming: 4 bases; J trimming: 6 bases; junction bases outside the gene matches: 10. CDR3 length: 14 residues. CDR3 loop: CASSTPGTVSEQYF. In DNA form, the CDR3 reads TGTGCCAGCAGCACTCCCGGGACAGTGAGCGAGCAGTACTTC.

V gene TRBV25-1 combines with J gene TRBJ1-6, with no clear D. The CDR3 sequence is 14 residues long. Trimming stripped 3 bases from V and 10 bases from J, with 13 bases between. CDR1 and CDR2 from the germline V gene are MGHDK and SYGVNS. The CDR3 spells CASSDPGLTSPLHF. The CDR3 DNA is TGTGCCAGCAGTGACCCCGGGTTAACCTCACCCCTCCACTTT.

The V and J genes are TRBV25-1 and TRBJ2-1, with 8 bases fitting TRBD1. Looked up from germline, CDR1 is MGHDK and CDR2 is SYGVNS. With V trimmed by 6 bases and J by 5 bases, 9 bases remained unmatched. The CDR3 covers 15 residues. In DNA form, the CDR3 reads TGTGCCAGCAGAAGACAGGGGTCGAACGACAATGAGCAGTTCTTC. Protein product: CASRRQGSNDNEQFF.

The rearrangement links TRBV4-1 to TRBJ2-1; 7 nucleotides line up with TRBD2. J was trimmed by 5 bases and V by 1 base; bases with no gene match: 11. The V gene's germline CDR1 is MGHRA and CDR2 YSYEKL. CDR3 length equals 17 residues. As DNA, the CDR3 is TGCGCCAGCAGCCAAGCGGGACTAATCTCGCAGAACAATGAGCAGTTCTTC. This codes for CASSQAGLISQNNEQFF.

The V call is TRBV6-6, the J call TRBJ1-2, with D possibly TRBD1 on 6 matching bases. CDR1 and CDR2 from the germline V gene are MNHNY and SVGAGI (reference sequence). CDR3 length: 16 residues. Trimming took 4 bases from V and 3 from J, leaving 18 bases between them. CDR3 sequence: CASSSPLGGQYYGYTF. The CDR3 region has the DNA TGTGCCAGCAGTTCACCTCTGGGCGGACAGTACTATGGCTACACCTTC.

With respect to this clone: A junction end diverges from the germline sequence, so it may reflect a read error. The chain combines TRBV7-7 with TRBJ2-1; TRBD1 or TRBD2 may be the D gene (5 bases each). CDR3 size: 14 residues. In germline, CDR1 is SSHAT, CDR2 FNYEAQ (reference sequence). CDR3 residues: CASSTNRGDNEQFF. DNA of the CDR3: TGTGCTAGCAGCACCAATCGGGGCGACAATGAGCAGTTCTTC. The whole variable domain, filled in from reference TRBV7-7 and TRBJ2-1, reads GAGVSQSPRYKVTKRGQDVTLRCDPISSHATLYWYQQALGQGPEFLTYFNYEAQPDKSGLPSDRFSAERPEGSISTLTIQRTEQRDSAMYRCASSTNRGDNEQFFGPGTRLTVL.

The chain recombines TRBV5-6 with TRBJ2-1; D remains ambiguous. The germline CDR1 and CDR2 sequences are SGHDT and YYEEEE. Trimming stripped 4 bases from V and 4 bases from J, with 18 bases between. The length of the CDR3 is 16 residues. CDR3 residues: CASSLHLQEPYNEQFF. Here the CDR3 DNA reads TGTGCCAGCAGCCTCCACCTTCAGGAACCGTACAATGAGCAGTTCTTC.

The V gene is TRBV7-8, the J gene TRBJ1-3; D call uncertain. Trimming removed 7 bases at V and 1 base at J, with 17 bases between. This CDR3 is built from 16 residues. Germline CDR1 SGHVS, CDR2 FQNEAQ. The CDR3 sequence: CASTLREARSGNTIYF. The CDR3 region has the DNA TGTGCCAGCACCCTCCGGGAAGCTAGATCTGGAAACACCATATATTTT.

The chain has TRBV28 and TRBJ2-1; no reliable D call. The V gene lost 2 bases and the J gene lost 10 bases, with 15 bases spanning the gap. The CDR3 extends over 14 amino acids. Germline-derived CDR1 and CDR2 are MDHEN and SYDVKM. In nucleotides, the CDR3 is TGTGCCAGCAGTTTAGGTGGCCTCTCCGGCGAGCAGTTCTTC. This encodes CASSLGGLSGEQFF.

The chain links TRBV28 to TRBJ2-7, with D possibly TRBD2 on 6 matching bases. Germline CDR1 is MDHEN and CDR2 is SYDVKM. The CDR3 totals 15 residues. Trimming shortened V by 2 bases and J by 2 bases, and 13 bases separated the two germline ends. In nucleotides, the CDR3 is TGTGCCAGCAGTTTAGGGGCCCCGGGAGCCTACGAGCAGTACTTC. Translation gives CASSLGAPGAYEQYF.

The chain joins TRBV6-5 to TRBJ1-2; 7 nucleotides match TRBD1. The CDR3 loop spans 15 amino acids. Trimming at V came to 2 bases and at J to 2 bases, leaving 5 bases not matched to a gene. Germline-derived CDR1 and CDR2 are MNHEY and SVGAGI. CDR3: CASSYQGDSNYGYTF. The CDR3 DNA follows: TGTGCCAGCAGTTACCAAGGGGACAGCAACTATGGCTACACCTTC.

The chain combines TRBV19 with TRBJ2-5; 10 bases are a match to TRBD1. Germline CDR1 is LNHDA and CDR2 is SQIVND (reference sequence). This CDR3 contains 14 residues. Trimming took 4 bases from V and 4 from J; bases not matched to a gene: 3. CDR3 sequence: CASSRTGGRETQYF. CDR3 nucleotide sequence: TGTGCCAGTAGTAGGACAGGGGGGAGAGAGACCCAGTACTTC.

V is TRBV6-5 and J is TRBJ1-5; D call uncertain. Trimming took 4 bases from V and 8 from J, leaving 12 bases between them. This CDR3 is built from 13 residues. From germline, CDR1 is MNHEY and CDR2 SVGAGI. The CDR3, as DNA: TGTGCCAGCAGTTTCAGACCTGGTGAGCCCCAGCATTTT. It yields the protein CASSFRPGEPQHF.

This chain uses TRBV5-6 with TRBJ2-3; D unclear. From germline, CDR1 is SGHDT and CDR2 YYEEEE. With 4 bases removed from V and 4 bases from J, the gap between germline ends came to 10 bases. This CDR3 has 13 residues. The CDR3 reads CASSRRGPDTQYF. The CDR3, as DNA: TGTGCCAGCAGCCGCAGAGGCCCAGATACGCAGTATTTT.

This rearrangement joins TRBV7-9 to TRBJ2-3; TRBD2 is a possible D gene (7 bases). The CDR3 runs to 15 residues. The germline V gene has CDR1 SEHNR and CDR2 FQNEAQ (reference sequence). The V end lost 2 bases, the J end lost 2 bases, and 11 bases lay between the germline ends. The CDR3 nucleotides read TGTGCCAGCAGCTTACCGGGGGGCCCCACAGATACGCAGTATTTT. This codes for CASSLPGGPTDTQYF.

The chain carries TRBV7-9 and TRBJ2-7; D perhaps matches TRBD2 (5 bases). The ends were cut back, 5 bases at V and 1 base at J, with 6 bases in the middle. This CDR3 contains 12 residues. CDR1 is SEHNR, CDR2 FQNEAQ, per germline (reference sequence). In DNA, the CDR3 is TGTGCCAGCAGCACGGGATCCTACGAGCAGTACTTC. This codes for CASSTGSYEQYF.

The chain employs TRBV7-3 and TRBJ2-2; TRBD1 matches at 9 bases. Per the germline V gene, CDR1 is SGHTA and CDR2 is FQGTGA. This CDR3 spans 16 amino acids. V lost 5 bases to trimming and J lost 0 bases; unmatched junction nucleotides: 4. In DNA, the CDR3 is TGTGCCAGCAGCGTACAGGGGGCAACGAACACCGGGGAGCTGTTTTTT. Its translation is CASSVQGATNTGELFF.

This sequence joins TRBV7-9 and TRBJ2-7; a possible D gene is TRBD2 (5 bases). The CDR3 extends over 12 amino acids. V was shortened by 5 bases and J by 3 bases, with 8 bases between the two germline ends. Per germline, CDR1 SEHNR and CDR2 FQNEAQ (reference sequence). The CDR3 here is CASSRGSYEQYF. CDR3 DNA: TGTGCCAGCAGCCGGGGTAGCTACGAGCAGTACTTC.

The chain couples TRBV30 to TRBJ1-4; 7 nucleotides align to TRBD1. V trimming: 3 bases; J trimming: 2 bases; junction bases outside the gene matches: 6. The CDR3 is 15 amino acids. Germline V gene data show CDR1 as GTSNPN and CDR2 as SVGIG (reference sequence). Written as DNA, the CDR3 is TGTGCCTGGAGGGCGCAAGGGGGCACTAATGAAAAACTGTTTTTT. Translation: CAWRAQGGTNEKLFF.

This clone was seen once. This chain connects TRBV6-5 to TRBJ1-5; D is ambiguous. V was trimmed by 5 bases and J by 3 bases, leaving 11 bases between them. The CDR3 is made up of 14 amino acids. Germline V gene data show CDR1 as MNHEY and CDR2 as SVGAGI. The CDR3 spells CASSTIGPNQPQHF. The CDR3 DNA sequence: TGTGCCAGCAGTACCATTGGCCCCAATCAGCCCCAGCATTTT.